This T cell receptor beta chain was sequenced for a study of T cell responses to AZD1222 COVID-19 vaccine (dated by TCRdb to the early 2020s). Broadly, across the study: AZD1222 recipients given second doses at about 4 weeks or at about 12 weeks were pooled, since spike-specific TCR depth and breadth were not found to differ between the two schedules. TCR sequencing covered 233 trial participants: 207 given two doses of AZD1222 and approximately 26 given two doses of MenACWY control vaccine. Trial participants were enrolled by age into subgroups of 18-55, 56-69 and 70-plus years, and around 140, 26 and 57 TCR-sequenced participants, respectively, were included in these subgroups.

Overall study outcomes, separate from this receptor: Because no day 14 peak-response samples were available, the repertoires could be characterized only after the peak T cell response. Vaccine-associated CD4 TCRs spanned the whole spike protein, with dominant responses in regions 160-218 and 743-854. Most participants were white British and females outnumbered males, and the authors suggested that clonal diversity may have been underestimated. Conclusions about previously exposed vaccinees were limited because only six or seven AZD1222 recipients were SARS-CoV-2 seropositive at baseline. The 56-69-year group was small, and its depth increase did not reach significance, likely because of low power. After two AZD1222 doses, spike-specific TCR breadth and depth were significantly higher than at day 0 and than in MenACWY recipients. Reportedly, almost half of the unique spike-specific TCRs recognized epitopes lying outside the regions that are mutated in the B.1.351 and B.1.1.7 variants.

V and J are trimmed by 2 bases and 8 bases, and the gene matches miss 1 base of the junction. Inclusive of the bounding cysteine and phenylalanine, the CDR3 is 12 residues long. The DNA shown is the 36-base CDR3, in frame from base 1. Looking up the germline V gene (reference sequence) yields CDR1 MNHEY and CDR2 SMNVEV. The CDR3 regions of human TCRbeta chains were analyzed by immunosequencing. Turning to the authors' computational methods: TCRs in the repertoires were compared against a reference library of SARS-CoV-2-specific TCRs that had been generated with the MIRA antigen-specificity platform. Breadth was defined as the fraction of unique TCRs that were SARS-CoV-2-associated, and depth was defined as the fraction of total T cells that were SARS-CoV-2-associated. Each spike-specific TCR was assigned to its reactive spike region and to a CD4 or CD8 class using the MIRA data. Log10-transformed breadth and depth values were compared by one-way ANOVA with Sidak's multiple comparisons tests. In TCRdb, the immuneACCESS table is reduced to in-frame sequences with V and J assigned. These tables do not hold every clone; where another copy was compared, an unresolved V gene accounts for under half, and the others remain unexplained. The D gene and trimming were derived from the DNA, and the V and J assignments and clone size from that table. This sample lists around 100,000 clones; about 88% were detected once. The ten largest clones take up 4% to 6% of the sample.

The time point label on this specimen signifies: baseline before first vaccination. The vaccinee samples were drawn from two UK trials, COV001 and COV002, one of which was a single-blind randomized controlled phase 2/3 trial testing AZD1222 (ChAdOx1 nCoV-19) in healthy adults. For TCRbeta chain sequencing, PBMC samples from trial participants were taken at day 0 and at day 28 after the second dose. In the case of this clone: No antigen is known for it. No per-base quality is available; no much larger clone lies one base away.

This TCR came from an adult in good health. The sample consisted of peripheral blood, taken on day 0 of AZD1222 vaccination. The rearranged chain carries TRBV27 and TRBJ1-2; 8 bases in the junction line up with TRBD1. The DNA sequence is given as TGTGCCAGCAGTTTAGCAGGGGGCGGCTACACCTTC. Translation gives CASSLAGGGYTF.